The clone carrying this T cell receptor (beta chain) was counted between two and nine times. Germline V gene data show CDR1 as SGDLS and CDR2 as YYNGEE. The ends lost 2 bases at V and 4 bases at J; junction bases unmatched: 14. The CDR3 totals 17 residues. Original data processing: It was from reference gene primer amplification that nucleated cell counts were estimated. The table came from immunoSEQ multiplex PCR; TCRdb's copy has only in-frame clones and leaves some out. D and trimming come from the DNA, and the V and J calls and clone size come from that table. The table has some 96,000 clones, about 77% seen once. This entry belongs to a study of blood T cell repertoires in COVID-19.

This receptor was obtained from a man aged 65-85 years with active or convalescent COVID-19. Sequencing used peripheral blood. The chain uses TRBV9 and TRBJ1-1; 7 nucleotides match TRBD1. The CDR3 coding sequence is TGTGCCAGCAGCGTCGGTCAGGGGGGCGAATCGGGCACTGAAGCTTTCTTT. Its translation is CASSVGQGGESGTEAFF.